The rows below give T cell receptor beta chains drawn from one sample of a study of cytomegalovirus exposure and HLA in healthy donors. TCRdb's table, derived via immunoSEQ multiplex PCR, lists solely in-frame clones and lacks some. The repertoire holds under 200,000 clones, with approximately 88% as singletons. The sequenced material came from PBMCs. The receptor source for this set is a woman under 40 in good health and CMV-seronegative. The CDR3 runs from the conserved cysteine through the conserved F or W. A D gene is named only where the DNA matches it firmly. Size is omitted from some rows. Given values are once, few, many or a class for expanded clones.

TRBV19	.	TRBJ1-5	once	CASSILLNRHNQPQHF	TGTGCCAGTAGTATTCTGCTCAACAGACACAATCAGCCCCAGCATTTT
TRBV13	.	TRBJ1-2	.	CASSRGYGYGYTF	TGTGCCAGCAGTCGAGGGTATGGGTATGGCTACACCTTC
TRBV25-1	.	TRBJ2-7	.	CASSDRVGIGEQYF	TGTGCCAGCAGTGACAGGGTGGGCATCGGCGAGCAGTACTTC
TRBV14	TRBD1	TRBJ2-2	.	CASSQDQPSQTGGSDGELFF	TGTGCCAGCAGCCAAGATCAACCCTCACAGACAGGGGGCAGTGACGGGGAGCTGTTTTTT
TRBV7-9	TRBD1	TRBJ2-3	.	CASSSTGQGADTQYF	TGTGCCAGCAGCTCGACGGGACAGGGGGCAGATACGCAGTATTTT
TRBV27	TRBD2	TRBJ2-5	.	CASSSLAGGDQYF	TGTGCCAGCAGTTCTCTAGCGGGAGGGGATCAGTACTTC
TRBV5-1	.	TRBJ2-7	.	CASSLYSDRGEQYF	TGCGCCAGCAGCTTGTACTCCGACCGCGGCGAGCAGTACTTC
TRBV5-1	.	TRBJ2-2	.	CASRISAGFTGELFF	TGCGCCAGCAGGATCTCGGCGGGATTCACCGGGGAGCTGTTTTTT
TRBV19	TRBD1	TRBJ2-7	once	CASSMRLGTANYEQYF	TGTGCCAGTAGTATGCGCCTTGGGACAGCCAACTACGAGCAGTACTTC
TRBV5-4	TRBD1	TRBJ2-7	.	CASSSGQGSEQYF	TGTGCCAGCAGCTCTGGACAGGGCTCCGAGCAGTACTTC
TRBV7-9	TRBD1	TRBJ1-2	.	CASSLVGQGSGEGYTF	TGTGCCAGCAGCTTAGTGGGACAGGGGTCCGGGGAAGGCTACACCTTC
TRBV29-1	.	TRBJ1-1	.	CSVGGGTDRRGTEAFF	TGCAGCGTTGGGGGGGGAACCGACCGCCGAGGGACTGAAGCTTTCTTT
TRBV5-6	TRBD1	TRBJ1-1	.	CASSSRGRFVQGTEAFF	TGTGCCAGCAGCTCCAGGGGGAGGTTTGTTCAGGGCACTGAAGCTTTCTTT
TRBV6-6	TRBD1	TRBJ1-1	.	CASSTGQAEAFF	TGTGCCAGCAGTACAGGACAGGCTGAAGCTTTCTTT
TRBV6-4	TRBD2	TRBJ2-1	.	CASSELAGVTYNEQFF	TGTGCCAGCAGTGAACTAGCGGGGGTAACCTACAATGAGCAGTTCTTC
TRBV28	.	TRBJ1-5	.	CASRPGGPSNQPQHF	TGTGCCAGCAGGCCGGGAGGGCCGTCGAATCAGCCCCAGCATTTT
TRBV28	TRBD1	TRBJ2-1	.	CASSPMTGSDYNEQFF	TGTGCCAGCAGCCCCATGACAGGGTCGGACTACAATGAGCAGTTCTTC
TRBV9	.	TRBJ1-2	.	CASSLFGGVDYGYTF	TGTGCCAGCAGCCTCTTCGGGGGTGTGGACTATGGCTACACCTTC
TRBV9	.	TRBJ2-2	.	CASSVRGGNGELFF	TGTGCCAGCAGCGTACGGGGTGGTAACGGGGAGCTGTTTTTT
TRBV5-1	TRBD2	TRBJ2-5	.	CASSDGTPGGETQYF	TGCGCCAGCAGCGACGGGACACCGGGGGGGGAGACCCAGTACTTC
TRBV19	.	TRBJ2-7	.	CASSSTGLPYEQYF	TGTGCCAGTAGTTCGACAGGACTCCCCTACGAGCAGTACTTC
TRBV19	TRBD1	TRBJ1-5	.	CASSIDRGSNQPQHF	TGTGCCAGTAGTATAGACAGGGGGAGCAATCAGCCCCAGCATTTT
TRBV30	TRBD1	TRBJ1-3	.	CACPGTEGNTIYF	TGTGCCTGCCCCGGGACAGAAGGAAACACCATATATTTT
TRBV29-1	TRBD1	TRBJ2-1	.	CSVLKTGANNEQFF	TGCAGCGTTCTAAAGACAGGGGCGAACAATGAGCAGTTCTTC
TRBV7-8	TRBD1	TRBJ1-1	.	CASSFGTGRGTEAFF	TGTGCCAGCAGCTTCGGGACAGGGAGAGGCACTGAAGCTTTCTTT
TRBV28	TRBD1	TRBJ1-5	.	CASRSEPRGQGHQPQHF	TGTGCCAGCAGGTCCGAACCCCGGGGACAGGGACATCAGCCCCAGCATTTT
TRBV10-1	TRBD2	TRBJ2-7	.	CASSDGLAGEQYF	TGCGCCAGCAGTGACGGGCTAGCGGGGGAGCAGTACTTC
TRBV5-1	TRBD1	TRBJ2-6	.	CASSLAQTGESSGANVLTF	TGCGCCAGCAGCTTGGCGCAGACAGGGGAAAGCTCTGGGGCCAACGTCCTGACTTTC
TRBV6-5	.	TRBJ1-5	.	CASSYSTGNQPQHF	TGTGCCAGCAGTTACTCTACAGGGAATCAGCCCCAGCATTTT
TRBV9	TRBD1	TRBJ1-2	.	CASSQAPGQGAVGYTF	TGTGCCAGCAGCCAAGCACCGGGACAGGGGGCGGTTGGCTACACCTTC
TRBV30	TRBD1	TRBJ2-7	.	CAWSGTGAWEQYF	TGTGCCTGGAGTGGGACAGGAGCATGGGAGCAGTACTTC
TRBV30	.	TRBJ2-1	.	CAWSAGTNLRYSYNEQFF	TGTGCCTGGAGTGCCGGGACAAACCTAAGATACTCCTACAATGAGCAGTTCTTC
TRBV10-3	.	TRBJ1-1	.	CAISESSGVLNTEAFF	TGTGCCATCAGTGAGTCGTCGGGGGTTCTGAACACTGAAGCTTTCTTT
TRBV6-5	TRBD2	TRBJ2-7	.	CASSGSGTHPYEQYF	TGTGCCAGCAGTGGGAGCGGGACTCACCCCTACGAGCAGTACTTC
TRBV27	TRBD2	TRBJ2-1	.	CASKKLAENEQFF	TGTGCCAGCAAAAAACTAGCGGAGAATGAGCAGTTCTTC
TRBV2	.	TRBJ2-3	.	CASSEDASNKVTQYF	TGTGCCAGCAGTGAAGATGCGTCGAATAAAGTGACGCAGTATTTT
TRBV27	.	TRBJ2-7	.	CASSLRSGFAYEQYF	TGTGCCAGCAGTTTAAGGTCAGGGTTCGCCTACGAGCAGTACTTC
TRBV9	TRBD2	TRBJ2-3	once	CASTYRTSGGADTQYF	TGTGCCAGCACCTATCGGACTAGCGGGGGCGCAGATACGCAGTATTTT
TRBV11-2	.	TRBJ1-5	.	CASSLDGRGQPQHF	TGTGCCAGCAGCTTAGACGGCCGGGGTCAGCCCCAGCATTTT
TRBV5-1	.	TRBJ1-2	.	CASSLIAGPEGYTF	TGCGCCAGCAGCTTAATAGCGGGGCCGGAAGGCTACACCTTC
TRBV4-1	.	TRBJ2-1	.	CASSQDLGQSLNEQFF	TGCGCCAGCAGCCAAGACTTAGGACAATCGTTGAATGAGCAGTTCTTC
TRBV6-6	.	TRBJ1-2	.	CASSFKATGRPWGYTF	TGTGCCAGCAGTTTCAAGGCCACAGGCCGCCCTTGGGGCTACACCTTC
TRBV9	.	TRBJ2-5	.	CASSVRDFQETQYF	TGTGCCAGCAGCGTCCGGGACTTTCAAGAGACCCAGTACTTC
TRBV9	TRBD1	TRBJ2-5	.	CASSAGTGRGETQYF	TGTGCCAGCAGCGCCGGGACAGGGCGGGGAGAGACCCAGTACTTC
TRBV5-8	.	TRBJ2-5	.	CASKFRGEREETQYF	TGTGCCAGCAAGTTTCGCGGAGAGAGGGAAGAGACCCAGTACTTC
TRBV2	.	TRBJ1-3	few	CASSGSWSSGNTIYF	TGTGCCAGCAGCGGATCCTGGAGCTCTGGAAACACCATATATTTT
TRBV5-1	.	TRBJ2-6	.	CASSLGAQGGSSGANVLTF	TGCGCCAGCAGCTTGGGGGCCCAGGGGGGAAGCTCTGGGGCCAACGTCCTGACTTTC
TRBV27	TRBD2	TRBJ2-1	.	CASSFGGSSYNEQFF	TGTGCCAGCAGTTTCGGCGGGAGCTCCTACAATGAGCAGTTCTTC
TRBV7-2	TRBD1	TRBJ1-5	.	CASSRDRAQPQHF	TGTGCCAGCAGCCGCGACAGGGCTCAGCCCCAGCATTTT
TRBV11-2	.	TRBJ2-4	.	CASSLDTGYKNIQYF	TGTGCCAGCAGCTTAGATACCGGGTACAAAAACATTCAGTACTTC
TRBV13	.	TRBJ1-2	once	CASSLGGQHYGYTF	TGTGCCAGCAGCTTGGGAGGGCAGCACTATGGCTACACCTTC